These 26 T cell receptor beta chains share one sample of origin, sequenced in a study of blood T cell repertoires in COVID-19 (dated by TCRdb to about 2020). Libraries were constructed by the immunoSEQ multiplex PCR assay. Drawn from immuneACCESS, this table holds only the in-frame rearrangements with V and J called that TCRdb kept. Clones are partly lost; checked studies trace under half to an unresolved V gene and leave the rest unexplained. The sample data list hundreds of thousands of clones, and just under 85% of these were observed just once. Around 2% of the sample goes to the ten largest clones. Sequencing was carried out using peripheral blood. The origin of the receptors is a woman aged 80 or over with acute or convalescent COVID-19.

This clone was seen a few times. The CDR3 DNA is TGTGCCAGCAGCCGGACAGGGGGGGATAGCAATCAGCCCCAGCATTTT. Its translation is CASSRTGGDSNQPQHF. The rearrangement links TRBV2 to TRBJ1-5, with TRBD1 matching 10 bases. J gave up 0 bases and V 6 bases, and 5 bases lay outside the gene matches. CDR1 and CDR2 from the germline V gene are SNHLY and FYNNEI. The CDR3 runs to 16 residues.

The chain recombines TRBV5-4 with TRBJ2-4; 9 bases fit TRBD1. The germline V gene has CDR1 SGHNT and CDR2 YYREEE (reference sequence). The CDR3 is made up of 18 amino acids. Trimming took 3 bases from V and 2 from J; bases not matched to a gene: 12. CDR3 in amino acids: CASSSGQGGVLTKNIQYF. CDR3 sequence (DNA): TGTGCCAGCAGCTCGGGACAGGGAGGGGTCCTAACCAAAAACATTCAGTACTTC.

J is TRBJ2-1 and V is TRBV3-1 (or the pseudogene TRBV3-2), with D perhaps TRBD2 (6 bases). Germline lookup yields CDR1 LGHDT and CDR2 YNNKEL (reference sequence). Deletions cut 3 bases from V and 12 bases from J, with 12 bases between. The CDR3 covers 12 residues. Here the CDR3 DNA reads TGTGCCAGCAGCCATATGGGGAGGAGGCAGTTCTTC. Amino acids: CASSHMGRRQFF.

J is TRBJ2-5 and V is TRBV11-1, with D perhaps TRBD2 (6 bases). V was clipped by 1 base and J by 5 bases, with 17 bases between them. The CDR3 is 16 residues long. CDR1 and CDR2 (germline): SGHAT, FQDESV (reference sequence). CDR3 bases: TGTGCCAGCAGCTTAGGGTTTGCGGGAATTAAGGAGACCCAGTACTTC. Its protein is CASSLGFAGIKETQYF. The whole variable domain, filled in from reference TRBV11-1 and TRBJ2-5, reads EAEVAQSPRYKITEKSQAVAFWCDPISGHATLYWYRQILGQGPELLVQFQDESVVDDSQLPKDRFSAERLKGVDSTLKIQPAELGDSAMYLCASSLGFAGIKETQYFGPGTRLLVL.

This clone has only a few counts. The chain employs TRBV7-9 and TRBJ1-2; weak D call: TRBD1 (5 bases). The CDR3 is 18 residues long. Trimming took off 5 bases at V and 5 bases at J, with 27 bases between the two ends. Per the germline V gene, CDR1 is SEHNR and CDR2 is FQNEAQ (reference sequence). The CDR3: CASSGQDSVWARGYGYTF. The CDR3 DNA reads TGTGCCAGCAGCGGACAAGACAGTGTATGGGCGCGGGGATATGGCTACACCTTC.

The CDR3 sequence is CARSSWGQTHAFF. CDR3 coding DNA: TGTGCCAGAAGCTCCTGGGGCCAGACGCACGCTTTCTTT. The chain joins TRBV5-3 to TRBJ1-1; possible D gene TRBD1, 5 bases. TRBV5-3 is sorted into the ORF group, with uncertain function. The V end was cut by 3 bases, the J end by 11 bases, with 17 bases between. The CDR3 has 13 amino acids.

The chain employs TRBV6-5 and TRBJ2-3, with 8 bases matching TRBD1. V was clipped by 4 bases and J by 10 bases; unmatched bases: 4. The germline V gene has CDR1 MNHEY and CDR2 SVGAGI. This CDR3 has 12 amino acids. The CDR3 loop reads CASSSTGGAQYF. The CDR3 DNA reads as TGTGCCAGCAGTTCAACAGGGGGTGCGCAGTATTTT.

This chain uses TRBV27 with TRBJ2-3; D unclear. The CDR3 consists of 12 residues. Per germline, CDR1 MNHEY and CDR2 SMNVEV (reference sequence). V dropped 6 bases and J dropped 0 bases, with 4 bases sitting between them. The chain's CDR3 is CASSPSTDTQYF. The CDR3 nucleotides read TGTGCCAGCAGCCCTAGCACAGATACGCAGTATTTT.

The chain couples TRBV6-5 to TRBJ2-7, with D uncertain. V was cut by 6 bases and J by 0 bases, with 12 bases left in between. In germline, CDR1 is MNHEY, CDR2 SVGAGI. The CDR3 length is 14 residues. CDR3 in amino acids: CASSPSFSSYEQYF. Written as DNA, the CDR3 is TGTGCCAGCAGCCCAAGTTTTAGCTCCTACGAGCAGTACTTC.

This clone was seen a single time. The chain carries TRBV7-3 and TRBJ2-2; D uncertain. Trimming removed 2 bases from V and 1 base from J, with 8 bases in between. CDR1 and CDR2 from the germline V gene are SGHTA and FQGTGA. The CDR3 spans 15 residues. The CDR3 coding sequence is TGTGCCAGCAGCTTAGGGCCAGGGAACACCGGGGAGCTGTTTTTT. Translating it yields CASSLGPGNTGELFF.

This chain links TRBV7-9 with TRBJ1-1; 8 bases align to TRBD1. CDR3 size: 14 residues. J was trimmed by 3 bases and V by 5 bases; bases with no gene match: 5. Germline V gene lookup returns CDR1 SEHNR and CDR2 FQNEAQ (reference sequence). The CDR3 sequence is CASSPQGADTEAFF. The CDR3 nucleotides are TGTGCCAGCAGCCCTCAGGGGGCAGACACTGAAGCTTTCTTT.

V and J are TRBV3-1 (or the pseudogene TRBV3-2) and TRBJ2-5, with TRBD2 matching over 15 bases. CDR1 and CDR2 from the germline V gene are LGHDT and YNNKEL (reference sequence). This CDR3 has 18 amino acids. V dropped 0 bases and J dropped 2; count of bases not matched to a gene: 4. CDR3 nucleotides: TGTGCCAGCAGCCAAGACCCGGGACTAGCGGGGGGACAAGAGACCCAGTACTTC. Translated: CASSQDPGLAGGQETQYF.

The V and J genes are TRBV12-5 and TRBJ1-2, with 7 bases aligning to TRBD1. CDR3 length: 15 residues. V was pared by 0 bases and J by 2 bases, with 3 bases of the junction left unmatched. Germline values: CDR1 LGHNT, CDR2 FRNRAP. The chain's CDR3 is CASGLVQGGNYGYTF. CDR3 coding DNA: TGTGCTAGTGGTTTGGTCCAGGGGGGAAACTATGGCTACACCTTC.

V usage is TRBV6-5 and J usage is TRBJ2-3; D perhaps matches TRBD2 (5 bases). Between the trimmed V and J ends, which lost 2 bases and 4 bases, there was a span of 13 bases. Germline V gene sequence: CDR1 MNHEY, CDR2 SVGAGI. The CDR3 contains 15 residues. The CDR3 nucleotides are TGTGCCAGCAGTTACCGTGATGGGAGCGCAGATACGCAGTATTTT. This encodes CASSYRDGSADTQYF.

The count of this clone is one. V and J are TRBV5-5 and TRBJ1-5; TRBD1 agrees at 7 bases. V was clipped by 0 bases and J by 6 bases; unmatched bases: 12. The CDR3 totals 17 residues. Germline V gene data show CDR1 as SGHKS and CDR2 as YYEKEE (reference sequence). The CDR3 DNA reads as TGTGCCAGCAGCTTGGCCAGTGGAGGGGGCGCGGTTCAGCCCCAGCATTTT. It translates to CASSLASGGGAVQPQHF. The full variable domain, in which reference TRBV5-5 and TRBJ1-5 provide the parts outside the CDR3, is DAGVTQSPTHLIKTRGQQVTLRCSPISGHKSVSWYQQVLGQGPQFIFQYYEKEERGRGNFPDRFSARQFPNYSSELNVNALLLGDSALYLCASSLASGGGAVQPQHFGDGTRLSIL.

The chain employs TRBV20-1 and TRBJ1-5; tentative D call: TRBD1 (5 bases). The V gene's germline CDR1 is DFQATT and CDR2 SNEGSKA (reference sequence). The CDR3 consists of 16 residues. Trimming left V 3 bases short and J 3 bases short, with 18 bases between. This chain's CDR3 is CSASPGNLGFNQPQHF. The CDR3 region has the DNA TGCAGTGCTAGTCCAGGGAATCTTGGATTCAATCAGCCCCAGCATTTT.

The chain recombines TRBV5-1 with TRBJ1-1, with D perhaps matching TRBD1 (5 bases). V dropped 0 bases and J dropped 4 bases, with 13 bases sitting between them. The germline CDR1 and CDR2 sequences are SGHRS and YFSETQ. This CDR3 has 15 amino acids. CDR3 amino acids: CASSLERGLGTEAFF. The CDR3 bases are TGCGCCAGCAGCTTGGAAAGGGGATTAGGCACTGAAGCTTTCTTT.

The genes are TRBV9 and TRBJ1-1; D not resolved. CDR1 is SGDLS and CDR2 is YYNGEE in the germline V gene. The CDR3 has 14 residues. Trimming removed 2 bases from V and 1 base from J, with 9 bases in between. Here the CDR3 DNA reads TGTGCCAGCAGCGTGATGACGGGGAACACTGAAGCTTTCTTT. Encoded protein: CASSVMTGNTEAFF.

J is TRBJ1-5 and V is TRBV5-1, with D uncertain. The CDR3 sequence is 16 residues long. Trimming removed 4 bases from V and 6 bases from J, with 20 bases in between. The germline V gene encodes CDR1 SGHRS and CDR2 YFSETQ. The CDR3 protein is CASSPGGRGEVQPQHF. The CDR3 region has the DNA TGCGCCAGCAGCCCAGGTGGCCGGGGTGAGGTTCAGCCCCAGCATTTT.

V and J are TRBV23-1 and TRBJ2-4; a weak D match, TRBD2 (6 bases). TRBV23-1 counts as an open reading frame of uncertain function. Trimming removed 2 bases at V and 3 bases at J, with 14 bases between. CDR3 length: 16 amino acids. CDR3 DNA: TGCGCCAGCAGTCAAGGGCCGCGGGGAGTCAAAAACATTCAGTACTTC. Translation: CASSQGPRGVKNIQYF.

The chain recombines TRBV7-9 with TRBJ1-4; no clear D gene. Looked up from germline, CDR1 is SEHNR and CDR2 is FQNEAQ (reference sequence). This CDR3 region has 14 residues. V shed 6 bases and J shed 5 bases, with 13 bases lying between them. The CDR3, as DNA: TGTGCCAGCAGGCCAGCGTCGGTAAATGAAAAACTGTTTTTT. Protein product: CASRPASVNEKLFF.

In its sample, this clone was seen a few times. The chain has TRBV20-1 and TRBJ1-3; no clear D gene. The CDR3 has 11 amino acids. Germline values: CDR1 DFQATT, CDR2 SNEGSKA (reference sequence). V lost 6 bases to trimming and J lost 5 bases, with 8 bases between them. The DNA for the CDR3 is TGCAGTGCACAGCAGAGAAACACCATATATTTT. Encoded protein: CSAQQRNTIYF.

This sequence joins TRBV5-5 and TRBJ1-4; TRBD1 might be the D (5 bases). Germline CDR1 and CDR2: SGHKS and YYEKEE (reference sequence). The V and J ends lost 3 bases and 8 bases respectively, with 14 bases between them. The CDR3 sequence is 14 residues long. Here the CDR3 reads CASSSRDGLEKLFF. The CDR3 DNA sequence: TGTGCCAGCAGCTCGCGGGACGGATTAGAAAAACTGTTTTTT.

DNA of the CDR3: TGTGCCAGCAGTTCGTACAGGGGGCAGGACTATGGCTACACCTTC. Amino acid sequence: CASSSYRGQDYGYTF. The chain carries TRBV28 and TRBJ1-2; 9 bases are shared with TRBD1. Trimming cost V 4 bases and J 3 bases; bases outside gene matches: 6. The CDR3 has 15 residues. Germline CDR1 is MDHEN and CDR2 is SYDVKM.

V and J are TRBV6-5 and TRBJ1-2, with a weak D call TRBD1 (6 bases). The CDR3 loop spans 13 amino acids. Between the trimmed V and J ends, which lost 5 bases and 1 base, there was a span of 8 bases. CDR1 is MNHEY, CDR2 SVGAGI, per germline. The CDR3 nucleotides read TGTGCCAGCAGTAAACAGGGTAACTATGGCTACACCTTC. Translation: CASSKQGNYGYTF.

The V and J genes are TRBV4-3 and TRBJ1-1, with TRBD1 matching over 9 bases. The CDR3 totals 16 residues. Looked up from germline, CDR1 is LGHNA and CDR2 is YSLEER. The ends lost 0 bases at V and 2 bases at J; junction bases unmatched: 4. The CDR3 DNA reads TGCGCCAGCAGCCAAGAAACAGGGGGCTTCAACACTGAAGCTTTCTTT. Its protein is CASSQETGGFNTEAFF.